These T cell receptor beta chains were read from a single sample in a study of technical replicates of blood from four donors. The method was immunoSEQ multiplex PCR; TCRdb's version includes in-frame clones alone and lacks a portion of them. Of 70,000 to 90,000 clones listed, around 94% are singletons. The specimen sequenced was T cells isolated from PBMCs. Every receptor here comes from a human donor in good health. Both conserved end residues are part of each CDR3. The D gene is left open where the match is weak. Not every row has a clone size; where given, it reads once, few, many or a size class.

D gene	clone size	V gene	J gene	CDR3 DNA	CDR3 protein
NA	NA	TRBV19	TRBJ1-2	TGTGCCAGTAGTATAGTATCAGGGCGGACCAGCTATGGCTACACCTTC	CASSIVSGRTSYGYTF
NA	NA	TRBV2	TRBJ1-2	TGTGCCAGCAGTGATGGGCCCAACTATGGCTACACCTTC	CASSDGPNYGYTF
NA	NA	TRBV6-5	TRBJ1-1	TGTGCCAGCAGTTACGCTCCTTCAGGGTGGACTGAAGCTTTCTTT	CASSYAPSGWTEAFF
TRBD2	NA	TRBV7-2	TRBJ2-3	TGTGCCAGCAGCTTAGCGAGGGCTAGCGGGAGCCTAACAGATACGCAGTATTTT	CASSLARASGSLTDTQYF
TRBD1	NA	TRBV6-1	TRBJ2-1	TGTGCCAGCAGTGTGTCCGGGACAGGGGCCTACAATGAGCAGTTCTTC	CASSVSGTGAYNEQFF
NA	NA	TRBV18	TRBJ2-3	TGTGCCAGCTCACCGAGCCGAAACGCGGGCACAGATACGCAGTATTTT	CASSPSRNAGTDTQYF
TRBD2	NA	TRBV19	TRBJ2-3	TGTGCCAGTAGTGGGGACCTCACGACTAGCGGGAGAAGCATAGCTAGCACAGATACGCAGTATTTT	CASSGDLTTSGRSIASTDTQYF
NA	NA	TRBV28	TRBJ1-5	TGTGCCAGCAGTTTAACAGGGCGGATCCGTCAGCCCCAGCATTTT	CASSLTGRIRQPQHF
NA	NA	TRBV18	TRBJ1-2	TGTGCCAGCGCCGAACCAGGGGTTCGGTATGGCTACACCTTC	CASAEPGVRYGYTF
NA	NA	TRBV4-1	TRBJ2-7	TGCGCCAGCAGCCAAGGAGTCGGGAGCTCCTACGAGCAGTACTTC	CASSQGVGSSYEQYF
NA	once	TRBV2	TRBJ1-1	TGTGCCAGCCGGAACACTGAAGCTTTCTTT	CASRNTEAFF
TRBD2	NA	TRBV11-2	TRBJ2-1	TGTGCCAGCAGCCCCAGACTAGCGGGAGGGCCTGAGTACAATGAGCAGTTCTTC	CASSPRLAGGPEYNEQFF
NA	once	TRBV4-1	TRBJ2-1	TGCGCCAGCAGCCAAGTTCTGATCGGGGGAGATGAGCAGTTCTTC	CASSQVLIGGDEQFF
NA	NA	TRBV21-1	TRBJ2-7	TGTGCCAGCAGCGCCCCGTGCGGCAGGGATTCCTACGAGCAGTACTTC	CASSAPCGRDSYEQYF
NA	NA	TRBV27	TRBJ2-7	TGTGCCAGCAGGGCCAACCCCTACGAGCAGTACTTC	CASRANPYEQYF
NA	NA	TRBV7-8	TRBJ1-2	TGTGCCAGCAGCCCGACAGGCTCTAACTATGGCTACACCTTC	CASSPTGSNYGYTF
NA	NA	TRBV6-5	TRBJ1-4	TGTGCCAGCAGAACTATCAGGGTTGGTAATGAAAAACTGTTTTTT	CASRTIRVGNEKLFF
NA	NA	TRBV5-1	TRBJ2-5	TGCGCCAGCAGGACTGTTCGGTTCCAGTACTTC	CASRTVRFQYF
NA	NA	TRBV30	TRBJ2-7	TGTGCCTGGGACAAAACAGGGTTGGGTTACGAGCAGTACTTC	CAWDKTGLGYEQYF
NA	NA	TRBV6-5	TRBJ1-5	TGTGCCAGCGGCGTTGGGGGGTCCCAGCATTTT	CASGVGGSQHF
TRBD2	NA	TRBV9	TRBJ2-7	TGTGCCAGCAGCGTAGCGGCTAGCGGGGGTTTCCCACCTGAGCAGTACTTC	CASSVAASGGFPPEQYF
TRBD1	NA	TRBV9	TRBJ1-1	TGTGCCAGCAGCGCCACGACAGGGGTGGACACTGAAGCTTTCTTT	CASSATTGVDTEAFF
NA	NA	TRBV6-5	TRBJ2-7	TGTGCCAGCAGTTACTCGAATGCGGCCGAGCAGTACTTC	CASSYSNAAEQYF
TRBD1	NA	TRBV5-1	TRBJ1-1	TGCGCCAGCAGCTTAAACAGGGGGGGGGAAGCTTTCTTT	CASSLNRGGEAFF
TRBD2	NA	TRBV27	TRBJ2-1	TGTGCCAGCTCTGGACTAGCGGGAGGGTCCTCCTACAATGAGCAGTTCTTC	CASSGLAGGSSYNEQFF
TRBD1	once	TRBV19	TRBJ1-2	TGTGCCAGTAGTCGGGACAGGGGGAATGGCTACACCTTC	CASSRDRGNGYTF
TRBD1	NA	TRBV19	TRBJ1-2	TGTGCCACCGGACAGGGGGCGGCTGGGGGCTACACCTTC	CATGQGAAGGYTF
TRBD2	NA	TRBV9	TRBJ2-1	TGTGCCAGCAGCACTGAAAAAACTAGCGGGTCCTACAATGAGCAGTTCTTC	CASSTEKTSGSYNEQFF
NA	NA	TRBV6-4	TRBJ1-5	TGTGCCAGCAGTTCAAGGATGGGCAGGGATCAGCCCCAGCATTTT	CASSSRMGRDQPQHF
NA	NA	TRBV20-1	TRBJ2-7	TGCAGTGCTAGAGGACAGTACGAGCAGTACTTC	CSARGQYEQYF
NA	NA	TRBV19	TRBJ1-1	TGTGCCAGTAGTACCCGGGGGAGCGGGTACACTGAAGCTTTCTTT	CASSTRGSGYTEAFF
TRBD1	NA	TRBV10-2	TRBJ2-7	TGCGCCAGCCGACAGGGTTTCGAGCAGTACTTC	CASRQGFEQYF